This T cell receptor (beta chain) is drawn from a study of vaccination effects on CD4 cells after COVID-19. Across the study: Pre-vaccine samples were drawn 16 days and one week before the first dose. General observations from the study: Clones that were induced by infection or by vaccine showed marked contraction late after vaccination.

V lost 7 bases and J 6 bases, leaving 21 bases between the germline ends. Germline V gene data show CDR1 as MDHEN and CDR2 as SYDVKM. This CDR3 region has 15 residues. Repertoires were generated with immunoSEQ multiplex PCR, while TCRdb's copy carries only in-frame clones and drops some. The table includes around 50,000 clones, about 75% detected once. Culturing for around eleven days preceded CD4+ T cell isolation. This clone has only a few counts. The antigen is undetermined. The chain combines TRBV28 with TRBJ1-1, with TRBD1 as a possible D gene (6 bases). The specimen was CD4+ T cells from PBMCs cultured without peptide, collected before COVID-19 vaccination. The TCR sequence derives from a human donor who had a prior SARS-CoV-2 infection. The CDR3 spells CASTPGQLLRAEAFF. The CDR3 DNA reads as TGTGCCAGCACGCCAGGACAGCTTTTGAGGGCTGAAGCTTTCTTT. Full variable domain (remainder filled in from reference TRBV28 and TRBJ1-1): DVKVTQSSRYLVKRTGEKVFLECVQDMDHENMFWYRQDPGLGLRLIYFSYDVKMKEKGDIPEGYSVSREKKERFSLILESASTNQTSMYLCASTPGQLLRAEAFFGQGTRLTVV.